The sequence of this T cell receptor (beta chain) was determined in a study of T cells in Graves' hyperthyroidism and ophthalmopathy (dated by TCRdb to between 2017 and 2020). Notes on the research overall: Peripheral blood was sampled at the time of initial diagnosis, prior to any treatment. Prospective prediction of ophthalmopathy was tested in an independent validation cohort of about 19 hyperthyroidism patients and approximately 17 patients who later progressed to ophthalmopathy. The paper describes TCR Vbeta CDR3 sequencing of around 130 peripheral blood samples, made up of under 50 ophthalmopathy patients, approximately 76 hyperthyroidism patients and 17 progressor patients. In about six Graves' hyperthyroidism patients, the study also compared T-cell repertoires from thyroid tissue with T-cell repertoires from blood. The 75 to 100 discovery patients were divided at random into training and test sets in a 7:3 ratio. To identify TCR V-J signatures that set the groups apart, the researchers used a discovery cohort of more than 95 patients, made up of 40 to 45 with Graves' ophthalmopathy and 55 to 65 with stable Graves' hyperthyroidism. Following sampling, methimazole starting at 30 mg daily was given to hyperthyroidism patients, and high-dose intravenous methylprednisolone was given to ophthalmopathy patients. Overall study outcomes, separate from this receptor: No statistical method was used to set the sample size in advance, and investigators knew the group allocation. In validation, the model predicted progression to ophthalmopathy a median of about 5.9 months before onset, with about 71% sensitivity and 72.22% specificity. In cross-validation, a model built on a 13 V-J signature told ophthalmopathy apart from stable hyperthyroidism with 87.88% sensitivity and 81% to 82% specificity, and in testing the same model reached 80%/75%. Most expanded thyroid clonotypes (frequency above 0.001) were also detected in blood, suggesting blood repertoires may reflect thyroid immune responses.

V drops 8 bases and J drops 5 bases, leaving 12 bases in between. Taken from cysteine to phenylalanine, the CDR3 has 12 residues. Left in the record is the CDR3 DNA by itself, 36 bases read in frame from the first base. On this clonotype: Its antigen has not been determined. No base qualities exist here, and no much larger clone lies one base off it.

Graves' hyperthyroidism was defined as stable when no progression to ophthalmopathy occurred over 18 months of follow-up. The hyperthyroidism patients were between 18 and 65 years old and newly diagnosed, with a disease duration of less than 2 months. Exclusion was applied to patients with uncontrolled infections, other autoimmune diseases, pregnancy or lactation. Diagnoses were established on the basis of clinical symptoms, serum thyroxine and TRAb, thyroid ultrasound, and orbital computed tomography. PBMCs were isolated from approximately 10 ml of fresh peripheral blood by Ficoll-Paque density gradient centrifugation. Trizol reagent was used to extract total RNA, and RNA quality was then checked on an Agilent 2100 Bioanalyzer. The TCR beta CDR3 regions were amplified from the RNA transcripts. The first round of RT-PCR for the TCR CDR3 was performed with the HTBI primer set and the Qiagen OneStep RT-PCR kit. A second multiplex PCR round built the libraries, followed by size selection and purification. Libraries were sequenced paired-end with 100 bp reads on an Illumina HiSeq2000. In the authors' own workflow: Raw data were processed with SOAPnuke, discarding reads with adapters, uncalled bases, mean Phred below 15, or no exact constant-primer or identifier match. COPE v1.2.5 was used to merge high-quality paired reads, and clonotypes were defined as unique nucleotide sequences. MiTCR v1.1 was used to align the clonotypes against IMGT TRBV, TRBD and TRBJ reference segments. The analysis was restricted to V-J combinations with a frequency above 0.0001, which together covered roughly 99% of the repertoires. A TCS score was defined as the ratio between F50 (clonal expansion) and ExV (chaos), using BLOSUM62-based TCRdist between CDR3 peptides within each V-J. Welch's t-statistics and random forest reduced 450 to 600 V-J features to fewer than 15, which were used in a naive Bayes classifier (R e1071). TCRdb redid the processing of the public reads, applying fastp at Q25 and MiXCR, and retained in-frame beta chains. Entries that share a CDR3 protein sequence are merged under the most common genes and DNA. It is TCRdb's table, rather than the study itself, that gives the V and J calls and clone size. The sample profile shows under 400,000 distinct CDR3 sequences; around 23% of them were found once. The ten largest clones represent about 50% of the sample.

Material: blood. This sequence originates from a woman aged 45-59 years with Graves' hyperthyroidism. The chain couples TRBV12-3 or TRBV12-4 to TRBJ2-5; a confident D gene designation cannot be given. CDR3 protein: CASGIRRETQYF. The DNA reads as follows: TGTGCCAGCGGAATTCGCCGTGAGACCCAGTACTTC.